This T cell receptor (beta chain) was documented in a study of blood T cell repertoires in COVID-19. In the study overall: Material from acute and convalescent COVID-19 was sourced from the United States, Italy and Spain.

Per the original data handling: Estimates of nucleated cell counts were drawn from the amplification of reference gene primers. The data were produced by immunoSEQ multiplex PCR, yet TCRdb's version contains in-frame clones alone and is incomplete. V, J and clone size reflect that table, while D and trimming were determined from the DNA. The sample contains fewer than 350,000 clones, 80% to 90% of which appear only once. This clone showed up just a few times. Germline V CDR1 and CDR2: KGHDR, SFDVKD. The CDR3 has 19 amino acids. Trimming took 0 bases from V and 8 from J; bases not matched to a gene: 10. Enrolled through a virtual design, the participants were between roughly 18 and 90 years of age and came from approximately 25 US areas.

The specimen sequenced was PBMCs or T cells enriched from blood (not recorded which). The origin of this receptor is a man aged 25 to 40 who had recovered from COVID-19. The chain combines TRBV24-1 with TRBJ2-1, with 15 nucleotides matching TRBD2. CDR3 region: CATSDLLWTSGGAVDEQFF. CDR3 sequence (DNA): TGTGCCACCAGTGATTTGCTTTGGACTAGCGGGGGGGCTGTGGATGAGCAGTTCTTC.